This T cell receptor (beta chain) was retrieved from a study of T cell responses to AZD1222 COVID-19 vaccine. Overall study results and limits: Most donors were white British, females outnumbered males, and clonal diversity was possibly underestimated. Breadth and depth of Spike-specific TCRs rose after two AZD1222 doses.

Details on this clone: Its specificity is unknown.

TCRdb keeps only in-frame clones here, not all; method: immunoSEQ multiplex PCR. There are about 140,000 clones in the sample; over 90% occur only once, and roughly 5% lies in the top ten. The V gene lost 0 bases and the J gene lost 4 bases, with 10 bases spanning the gap. CDR3 size: 14 residues. Germline values: CDR1 SGHTA, CDR2 FQGTGA. The chain couples TRBV7-3 to TRBJ2-7; unclear D gene. The sequence was collected from an adult in good health. This material consisted of peripheral blood, taken on day 0 of AZD1222 vaccination. The CDR3 region is CASSLTSGPYEQYF. CDR3 nucleotide sequence: TGTGCCAGCAGCTTAACTAGTGGGCCATACGAGCAGTACTTC.